These 20 T cell receptor beta chains came from one sample sequenced in a study of T cells in Graves' hyperthyroidism and ophthalmopathy. RNA transcripts were the template for amplifying TCR beta CDR3 regions. When the TCR CDR3 underwent first-round RT-PCR, the HTBI primer set was used. Via MiXCR, TCRdb re-called the multiplex PCR reads, giving one row per CDR3 protein. This sample has roughly 500,000 distinct CDR3 sequences, with roughly a sixth found just once. Sequencing was performed on blood. The receptors come from a woman in her 30s with Graves' ophthalmopathy.

The V and J genes are TRBV6-2 or TRBV6-3 and TRBJ1-1; 11 bases match TRBD1. Germline V gene lookup returns CDR1 MNHEY and CDR2 SVGEGT. The CDR3 runs to 17 residues. The V gene end was trimmed by 5 bases and the J gene end by 3 bases; junction bases not matched to a gene: 11. CDR3 residues: CASSTGTGGIQHTEAFF. The CDR3 DNA reads as TGTGCCAGCAGTACCGGGACAGGGGGGATCCAACACACTGAAGCTTTCTTT.

This clonotype was counted ten times or more. The V call is TRBV20-1, the J call TRBJ2-7; a possible D gene is TRBD1 (6 bases). Trimming shortened V by 5 bases and J by 6 bases, and 20 bases separated the two germline ends. In germline, CDR1 is DFQATT, CDR2 SNEGSKA (reference sequence). This CDR3 is 14 amino acids long. The CDR3 protein is CSARGRDTLGEQYF. For the CDR3, the DNA is TGCAGTGCTCGAGGTAGGGACACTCTGGGCGAGCAGTACTTC.

This clonotype was observed many times. The gene calls are TRBV18 and TRBJ1-5, with TRBD1 as a possible D gene (6 bases). Trimming took 6 bases from V and 5 from J, leaving 14 bases between them. The CDR3 covers 14 residues. Per the germline V gene, CDR1 is KGHSH and CDR2 is LQKENI. The CDR3 DNA reads as TGTGCCAGCTCGCCCAACAGGGTCGATCAGCCCCAGCATTTT. It codes for CASSPNRVDQPQHF.

This chain uses TRBV20-1 with TRBJ2-1; 8 bases fit TRBD2. V lost 1 base and J lost 1; bases outside the gene matches: 9. Germline CDR1 DFQATT, CDR2 SNEGSKA (reference sequence). The CDR3 runs to 17 residues. The CDR3 loop is CSARVDLVAGSYNEQFF. CDR3 sequence (DNA): TGCAGTGCTAGAGTAGATTTGGTAGCGGGATCCTACAATGAGCAGTTCTTC.

The chain has TRBV18 and TRBJ2-7; D possibly matches TRBD1 or TRBD2 (5 bases each). Germline V gene lookup returns CDR1 KGHSH and CDR2 LQKENI. This CDR3 comprises 16 residues. Between the trimmed V and J ends, which lost 3 bases and 4 bases, there was a span of 19 bases. CDR3 loop: CASSPAGLDGGYEQYF. Here the CDR3 DNA reads TGTGCCAGCTCACCGGCCGGTCTAGATGGGGGTTACGAGCAGTACTTC.

This clonotype was seen repeatedly, ten times or more. The V and J genes are TRBV28 and TRBJ2-7; D uncertain. This CDR3 region has 14 residues. Germline CDR1 and CDR2: MDHEN and SYDVKM. Trimming took 3 bases from V and 3 from J, leaving 12 bases between them. The CDR3 DNA reads TGTGCCAGCAGTTTTTCCCCCAAGAACTACGAGCAGTACTTC. This sequence encodes CASSFSPKNYEQYF.

This clonotype was detected many times. The CDR3 bases are TGTGCCAGCAGCTCCCGGGCGGGTAGTCCGATCTCCTACGAGCAGTACTTC. Translation: CASSSRAGSPISYEQYF. The genes are TRBV7-6 and TRBJ2-7, with TRBD2 as a possible D gene (5 bases). Germline CDR1 reads SGHVS; CDR2 reads FNYEAQ. CDR3 length: 17 amino acids. The germline V and J ends were trimmed by 4 bases and 0 bases, with 19 bases remaining between them.

This clonotype showed up many times. J is TRBJ2-7 and V is TRBV20-1; possible D gene TRBD1, 6 bases. The CDR3 length is 12 residues. CDR1 is DFQATT and CDR2 is SNEGSKA in the germline V gene (reference sequence). Trimming left V 4 bases short and J 5 bases short, with 12 bases between. CDR3 DNA sequence: TGCAGTGCTACCGTCTCAGGGGACGAGCAGTACTTC. Translation gives CSATVSGDEQYF.

This clonotype has only one observation. This chain links TRBV27 with TRBJ2-7; 12 nucleotides agree with TRBD1. Trimming took 7 bases from V and 7 from J; bases not matched to a gene: 11. CDR1 is MNHEY and CDR2 is SMNVEV in the germline V gene (reference sequence). The CDR3 runs to 15 residues. CDR3 bases: TGTGCCAGCAAACCCCGGGACAGGGGGCGGTGGGAGCAGTACTTC. Its translation is CASKPRDRGRWEQYF.

This rearrangement joins TRBV4-1 to TRBJ2-3; D is possibly TRBD1 (6 bases). This CDR3 comprises 16 residues. Trimming removed 4 bases from V and 0 bases from J, with 14 bases in between. Per germline, CDR1 MGHRA and CDR2 YSYEKL. In DNA, the CDR3 is TGCGCCAGCAGCCGAACAGGGTGGGTTAGCACAGATACGCAGTATTTT. This sequence encodes CASSRTGWVSTDTQYF.

Ten or more counts support this clonotype. As DNA, the CDR3 is TGTGCCAGCAGTCCGTCTAGCGGGAGCTTAGGTCTGTTCTTC. Translated: CASSPSSGSLGLFF. V and J are TRBV7-3 and TRBJ2-1, with 10 nucleotides matching TRBD2. Trimming removed 6 bases from V and 15 bases from J; junction bases left unmatched: 14. The CDR3 runs 14 residues. Germline V CDR1 and CDR2: SGHTA, FQGTGA. Together with reference TRBV7-3 and TRBJ2-1, the CDR3 gives the full variable domain: GAGVSQTPSNKVTEKGKYVELRCDPISGHTALYWYRQSLGQGPEFLIYFQGTGAADDSGLPNDRFFAVRPEGSVSTLKIQRTERGDSAVYLCASSPSSGSLGLFFGPGTRLTVL.

This clonotype was found many times. This chain uses TRBV28 with TRBJ1-1, with TRBD1 identical over 8 bases. This CDR3 has 13 amino acids. The junction had 5 bases not matched to a gene; V was cut back by 8 bases and J by 3 bases. Germline V CDR1 and CDR2: MDHEN, SYDVKM. The CDR3 DNA is TGTGCCAGCGGACAGGGTGGGGACACTGAAGCTTTCTTT. Translating it yields CASGQGGDTEAFF.

The chain recombines TRBV7-2 with TRBJ1-5; D may be TRBD1 (5 bases). The CDR3 covers 15 residues. Germline-derived CDR1 and CDR2 are SGHTA and FQGNSA. Trimming took 0 bases from V and 6 from J, leaving 12 bases between them. The CDR3: CASSLAPGLSQPQHF. CDR3 in DNA: TGTGCCAGCAGCTTAGCGCCAGGGTTAAGTCAGCCCCAGCATTTT.

The sample holds many counts of this clonotype. The chain combines TRBV28 with TRBJ1-5, with D perhaps TRBD1 (6 bases). Trimming cost V 2 bases and J 2 bases, with 10 bases left between them. CDR1 is MDHEN and CDR2 is SYDVKM in the germline V gene. This CDR3 has 15 amino acids. The DNA of the CDR3 is TGTGCCAGCAGTTTAAGGGGGGGCCGCAATCAGCCCCAGCATTTT. This translates into CASSLRGGRNQPQHF.

This clonotype was seen only a few times. This chain joins TRBV12-3 or TRBV12-4 and TRBJ2-1, with no clear D. The CDR3 runs 14 residues. V gave up 6 bases and J gave up 5 bases, with 14 bases separating them. The chain's CDR3 is CASRVGGENNEQFF. CDR3 nucleotide sequence: TGTGCCAGCAGAGTCGGCGGCGAGAACAATGAGCAGTTCTTC.

This clonotype was observed a handful of times. This chain uses TRBV28 with TRBJ2-7; D might be TRBD2 (6 bases). The CDR3 is 12 residues long. Trimming pared 8 bases from V and 2 bases from J, leaving 10 bases between. CDR1 is MDHEN, CDR2 SYDVKM, per germline. The CDR3 spells CASRDFAYEQYF. The CDR3 DNA sequence: TGTGCCAGCCGGGACTTCGCCTACGAGCAGTACTTC.

This clonotype was counted at least ten times. This chain joins TRBV28 and TRBJ2-1, with TRBD1 as a possible D gene (5 bases). CDR3 length: 13 amino acids. V was cut by 4 bases and J by 7 bases, with 11 bases left in between. Looked up from germline, CDR1 is MDHEN and CDR2 is SYDVKM. Here the CDR3 reads CASSSPRGNEQFF. The CDR3 DNA reads TGTGCCAGCAGTTCCCCAAGGGGAAATGAGCAGTTCTTC.

The chain links TRBV30 to TRBJ1-6; D remains ambiguous. The CDR3 covers 13 residues. Per germline, CDR1 GTSNPN and CDR2 SVGIG (reference sequence). V was shortened by 2 bases and J by 10 bases, with 12 bases between the two germline ends. CDR3 DNA sequence: TGTGCCTGGAGTCCTGACTTTGTCTCACCCCTCCACTTT. Protein sequence: CAWSPDFVSPLHF.

At least ten counts were recorded for this clonotype. The gene calls are TRBV28 and TRBJ2-3, with 9 positions matching TRBD1. With 7 bases clipped from V and 3 bases from J, the junction kept 8 bases outside the gene matches. The germline V gene encodes CDR1 MDHEN and CDR2 SYDVKM. CDR3 size: 15 residues. The CDR3 here is CASKVGTGLTDTQYF. CDR3 DNA sequence: TGTGCCAGCAAAGTAGGGACAGGGCTAACAGATACGCAGTATTTT.

This sequence joins TRBV5-5 and TRBJ2-1; D uncertain. V was clipped by 0 bases and J by 9 bases, with 13 bases between them. CDR1 and CDR2 from the germline V gene are SGHKS and YYEKEE (reference sequence). This CDR3 contains 14 residues. CDR3 in amino acids: CASSLGLLFGEQFF. CDR3 coding DNA: TGTGCCAGCAGCTTGGGGTTGCTTTTCGGTGAGCAGTTCTTC.